This T cell receptor beta chain was identified in a study of blood T cell repertoires in COVID-19. Looking at the study overall: The analysed material was cDNA or gDNA that came from T cells, B-cell-depleted T cells, or PBMCs.

The CDR3 runs to 18 residues. Germline CDR1 reads SGHDT; CDR2 reads YYEEEE. The V gene lost 3 bases and the J gene lost 8 bases, with 24 bases spanning the gap. Study processing details: Using reference gene primer amplification, nucleated cell counts were estimated. Only in-frame clones appear in the TCRdb table, and some are missing; sequencing was by immunoSEQ multiplex PCR. The V and J calls and clone size are taken from that table; D and trimming were inferred from the DNA. The table records roughly 250,000 clones, roughly 88% of them present only once. Individuals aged about 18 to 89 years were recruited from fewer than 30 US areas. Cohorts were based on clinical histories the participants reported.

V is TRBV5-6 and J is TRBJ1-6; possibly TRBD1 for D (6 bases). Source material: PBMCs or T cells enriched from blood (not recorded which). This TCR derives from a middle-aged woman with acute COVID-19. CDR3 coding DNA: TGTGCCAGCAGCTCGGACGGACACAGGGTCGGTTTTGATTCACCCCTCCACTTT. It yields the protein CASSSDGHRVGFDSPLHF.